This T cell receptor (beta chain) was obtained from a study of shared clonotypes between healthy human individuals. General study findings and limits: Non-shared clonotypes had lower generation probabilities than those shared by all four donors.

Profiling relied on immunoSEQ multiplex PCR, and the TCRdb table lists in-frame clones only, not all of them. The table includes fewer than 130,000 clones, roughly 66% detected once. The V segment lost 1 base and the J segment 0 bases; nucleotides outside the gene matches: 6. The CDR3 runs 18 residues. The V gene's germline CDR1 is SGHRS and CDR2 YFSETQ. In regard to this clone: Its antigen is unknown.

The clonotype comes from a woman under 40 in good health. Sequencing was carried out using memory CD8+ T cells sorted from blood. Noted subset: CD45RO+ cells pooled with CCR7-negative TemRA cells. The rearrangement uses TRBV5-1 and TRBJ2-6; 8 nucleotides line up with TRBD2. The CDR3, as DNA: TGCGCCAGCAGCTTGAGGCTAGCGGGCGCCTCTGGGGCCAACGTCCTGACTTTC. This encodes CASSLRLAGASGANVLTF. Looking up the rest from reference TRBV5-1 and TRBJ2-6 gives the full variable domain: KAGVTQTPRYLIKTRGQQVTLSCSPISGHRSVSWYQQTPGQGLQFLFEYFSETQRNKGNFPGRFSGRQFSNSRSEMNVSTLELGDSALYLCASSLRLAGASGANVLTFGAGSRLTVL.